These T cell receptor beta chains were read from a single sample in a study of shared clonotypes between healthy human individuals. Produced via immunoSEQ multiplex PCR; TCRdb's table is partial and in-frame only. The table has 2,100,000 or so clones, almost 96% seen once; the top ten hold 0.1% to 0.15%. Sequenced sample: naive CD4+ T cells sorted from blood. These receptors were taken from a man aged 18 to 35 in good health. CDR3s include the opening cysteine and the closing phenylalanine or tryptophan. D genes are given only for firm matches. The size of a clone is reported for some rows only, either as once, few or many, or as a class for expanded clones.

>.|TRBJ1-5|.|TRBV28
CASSFEDQPQHF
TGTGCCAGCAGTTTTGAAGATCAGCCCCAGCATTTT
>.|TRBJ1-5|.|TRBV19
CASSIRQGVAQPQHF
TGTGCCAGTAGTATAAGGCAGGGAGTGGCTCAGCCCCAGCATTTT
>TRBD2|TRBJ2-6|.|TRBV13
CASSRTSGGAPLSGANVLTF
TGTGCCAGCAGCCGGACTAGCGGGGGGGCCCCCCTCTCTGGGGCCAACGTCCTGACTTTC
>.|TRBJ1-5|.|TRBV5-6
CASSLAPGFDDQPQHF
TGTGCCAGCAGCTTGGCGCCAGGTTTCGATGATCAGCCCCAGCATTTT
>.|TRBJ1-3|once|TRBV30
CAWSKTWAGLGNTIYF
TGTGCCTGGAGTAAGACGTGGGCAGGGCTAGGAAACACCATATATTTT
>TRBD1|TRBJ1-3|once|TRBV5-4
CASSWYPGTGQLLENTIYF
TGTGCCAGCAGCTGGTATCCCGGGACAGGGCAGCTTCTCGAAAACACCATATATTTT
>TRBD2|TRBJ2-1|.|TRBV6-6
CASSYSGGDNEQFF
TGTGCCAGCAGTTACTCGGGGGGGGACAATGAGCAGTTCTTC
>TRBD1|TRBJ2-7|.|TRBV5-1
CASSDRAGYEQYF
TGCGCCAGCAGCGACAGGGCTGGTTACGAGCAGTACTTC
>TRBD2|TRBJ2-3|.|TRBV27
CASRIAGGRTDTQYF
TGTGCCAGCAGAATAGCGGGAGGGCGCACAGATACGCAGTATTTT
>.|TRBJ1-5|.|TRBV30
CAWSRAGNQPQHF
TGTGCCTGGAGTAGGGCAGGCAATCAGCCCCAGCATTTT
>TRBD1|TRBJ2-3|few|TRBV7-6
CASSLQTGGFTDTQYF
TGTGCCAGCAGCTTACAGACAGGGGGGTTCACAGATACGCAGTATTTT
>TRBD1|TRBJ2-5|.|TRBV2
CASTIQGAPQETQYF
TGTGCCAGCACCATACAGGGGGCGCCCCAAGAGACCCAGTACTTC
>TRBD2|TRBJ2-2|.|TRBV7-9
CASTRLAAKNTGELFF
TGTGCCAGCACCCGACTAGCGGCCAAGAACACCGGGGAGCTGTTTTTT
>TRBD2|TRBJ2-2|.|TRBV2
CASSELAENTGELFF
TGTGCCAGCAGTGAACTAGCGGAGAACACCGGGGAGCTGTTTTTT
>.|TRBJ2-4|.|TRBV4-2
CASSQDGAGSAKNIQYF
TGTGCCAGCAGCCAAGATGGTGCGGGGAGCGCCAAAAACATTCAGTACTTC